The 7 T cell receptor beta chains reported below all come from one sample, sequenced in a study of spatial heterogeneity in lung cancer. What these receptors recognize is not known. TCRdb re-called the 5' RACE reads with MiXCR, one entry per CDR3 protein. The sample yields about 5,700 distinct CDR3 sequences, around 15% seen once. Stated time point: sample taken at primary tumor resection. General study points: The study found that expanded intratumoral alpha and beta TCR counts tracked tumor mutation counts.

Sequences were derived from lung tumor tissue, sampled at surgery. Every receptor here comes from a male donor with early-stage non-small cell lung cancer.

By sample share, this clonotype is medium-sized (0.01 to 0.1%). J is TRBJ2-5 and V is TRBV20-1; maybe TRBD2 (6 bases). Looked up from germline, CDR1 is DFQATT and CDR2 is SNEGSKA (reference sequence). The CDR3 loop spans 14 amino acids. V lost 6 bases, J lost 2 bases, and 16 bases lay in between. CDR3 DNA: TGCAGTGCCAGGACGGGGGTCTCGCAAGAGACCCAGTACTTC. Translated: CSARTGVSQETQYF.

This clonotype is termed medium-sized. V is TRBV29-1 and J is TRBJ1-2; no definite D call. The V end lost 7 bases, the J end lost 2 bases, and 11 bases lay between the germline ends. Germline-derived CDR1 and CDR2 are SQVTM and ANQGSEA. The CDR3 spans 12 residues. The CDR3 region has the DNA TGCAGCGCGGGATGGGGAAACTATGGCTACACCTTC. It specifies CSAGWGNYGYTF.

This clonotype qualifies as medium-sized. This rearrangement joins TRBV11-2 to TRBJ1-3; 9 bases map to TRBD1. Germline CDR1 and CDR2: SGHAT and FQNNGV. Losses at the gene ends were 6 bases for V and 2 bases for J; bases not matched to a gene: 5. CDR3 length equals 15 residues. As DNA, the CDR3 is TGTGCCAGCAGGCTACAGGGGGCGACTGGAAACACCATATATTTT. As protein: CASRLQGATGNTIYF.

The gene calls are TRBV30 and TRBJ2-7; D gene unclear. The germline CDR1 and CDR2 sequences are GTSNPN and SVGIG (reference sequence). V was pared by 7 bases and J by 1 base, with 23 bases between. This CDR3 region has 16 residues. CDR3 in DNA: TGTGCCTCCCCCACGAGAGAGAGCTCGGATTCCTACGAGCAGTACTTC. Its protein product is CASPTRESSDSYEQYF.

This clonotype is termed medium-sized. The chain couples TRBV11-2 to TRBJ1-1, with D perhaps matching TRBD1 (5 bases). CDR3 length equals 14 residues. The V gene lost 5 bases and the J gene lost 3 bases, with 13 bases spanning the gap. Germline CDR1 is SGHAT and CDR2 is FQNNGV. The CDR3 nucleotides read TGTGCCAGCAGCGAAAGACAGTGGGACACTGAAGCTTTCTTT. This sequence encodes CASSERQWDTEAFF.

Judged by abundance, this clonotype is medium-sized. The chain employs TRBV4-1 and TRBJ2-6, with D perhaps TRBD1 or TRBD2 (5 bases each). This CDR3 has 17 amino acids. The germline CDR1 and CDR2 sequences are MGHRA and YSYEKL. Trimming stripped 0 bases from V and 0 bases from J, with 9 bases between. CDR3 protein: CASSQDGTGSGANVLTF. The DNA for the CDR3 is TGCGCCAGCAGCCAAGATGGGACGGGCTCTGGGGCCAACGTCCTGACTTTC.

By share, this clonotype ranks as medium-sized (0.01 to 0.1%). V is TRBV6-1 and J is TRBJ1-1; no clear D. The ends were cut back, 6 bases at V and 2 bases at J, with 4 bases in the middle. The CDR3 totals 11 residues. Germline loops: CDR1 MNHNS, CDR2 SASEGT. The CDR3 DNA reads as TGTGCCAGCAGGGACAACACTGAAGCTTTCTTT. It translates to CASRDNTEAFF.